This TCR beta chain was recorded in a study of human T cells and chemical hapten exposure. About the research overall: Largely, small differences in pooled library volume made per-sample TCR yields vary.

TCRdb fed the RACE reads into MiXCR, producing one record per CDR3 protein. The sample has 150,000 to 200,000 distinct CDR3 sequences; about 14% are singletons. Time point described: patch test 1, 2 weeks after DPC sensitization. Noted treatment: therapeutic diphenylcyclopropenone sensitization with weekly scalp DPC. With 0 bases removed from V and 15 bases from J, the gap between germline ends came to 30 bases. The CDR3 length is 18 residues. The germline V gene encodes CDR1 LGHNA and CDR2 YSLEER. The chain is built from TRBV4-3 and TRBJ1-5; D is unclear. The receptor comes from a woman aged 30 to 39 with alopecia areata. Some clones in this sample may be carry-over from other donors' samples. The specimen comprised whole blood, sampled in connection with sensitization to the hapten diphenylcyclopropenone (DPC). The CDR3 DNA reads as TGCGCCAGCAGCCAAGAGTGGGGAGCCTCTTTGGGTTTTCTGACGATGCATTTT. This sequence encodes CASSQEWGASLGFLTMHF.